The T cell receptor beta chain under discussion was sequenced for a study of beta chain features in type 1 diabetes. Study results and caveats: No resolution was reached here on whether HLA type influences TCRB rearrangement. The study found moderately but significantly shorter TCRB CDR3s in all four CD4+ subsets of Type 1 diabetes patients.

The CDR3 runs to 15 residues. The V gene's germline CDR1 is MNHEY and CDR2 SMNVEV (reference sequence). V gave up 0 bases and J gave up 1 base, with 9 bases separating them. The authors took one heparinised blood draw, averaging about 120 mL, from each donor. A CD45RO/CCR7/CD25/CD127/CD95/CD27 panel sorted naive, central memory, regulatory and stem cell-like memory CD4+ cells. This clone came up a few times. The antigen remains unidentified. Reverse transcribing all isolated RNA meant expressed TCRB transcripts were sequenced. Clones were read by immunoSEQ multiplex PCR, and TCRdb kept only the in-frame ones, dropping some. The repertoire consists of 640,000 or so clones, with 10% to 15% occurring once and the leading ten covering approximately 0.022%.

This TCR was sampled from a man in his late teens or twenties with type 1 diabetes. Specimen: naive CD4+ T cells from blood. The gene calls are TRBV27 and TRBJ1-1; D is ambiguous. CDR3 amino acids: CASSLSSVPNTEAFF. Here the CDR3 DNA reads TGTGCCAGCAGTTTATCGTCAGTCCCGAACACTGAAGCTTTCTTT.